The present entry profiles one T cell receptor beta chain with its context. The antigen is not known. In TCRdb, the 5' RACE reads were re-called with MiXCR into one record per CDR3 protein. The sample includes a few hundred thousand distinct CDR3 sequences, about a fifth seen only once; the top ten take roughly 8.3%. The data belong to a study of T-cell memory formation after mild COVID-19. Findings and limits, study-wide: Clones from the second wave (peaking day 37) had unconfirmed SARS-CoV-2 specificity. Pre-infection memory showed some responding clones, and this suggested that cross-reactive memory joined.

The V gene lost 2 bases and the J gene lost 4 bases, with 11 bases spanning the gap. This CDR3 region has 14 residues. Sequenced material: PBMCs or a T cell subset sorted from them (not recorded which). The chain is built from TRBV12-3 or TRBV12-4 and TRBJ1-2; D is ambiguous. The sequence derives from an adult woman who had mild COVID-19 (a few samples of this study predate the infection). Cell type and time point are not known. In DNA form, the CDR3 reads TGTGCCAGCAGTTTATTAAGGGCTGGCTATGGCTACACCTTC. This codes for CASSLLRAGYGYTF.